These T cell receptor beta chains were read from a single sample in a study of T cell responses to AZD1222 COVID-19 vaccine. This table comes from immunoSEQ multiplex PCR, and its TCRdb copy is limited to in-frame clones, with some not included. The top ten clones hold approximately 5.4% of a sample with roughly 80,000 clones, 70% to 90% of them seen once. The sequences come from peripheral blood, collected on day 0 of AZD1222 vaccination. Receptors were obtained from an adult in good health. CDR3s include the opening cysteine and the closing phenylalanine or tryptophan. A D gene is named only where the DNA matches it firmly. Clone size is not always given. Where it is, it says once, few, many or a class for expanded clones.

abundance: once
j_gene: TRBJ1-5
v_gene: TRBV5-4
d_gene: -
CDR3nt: TGTGCCAGCAGCTTGGACCCCTATCAGCCCCAGCATTTT
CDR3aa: CASSLDPYQPQHF

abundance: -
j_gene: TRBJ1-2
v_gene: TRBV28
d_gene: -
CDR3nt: TGTGCCATCCGATCTGGGACGGACTATGGCTACACCTTC
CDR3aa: CAIRSGTDYGYTF

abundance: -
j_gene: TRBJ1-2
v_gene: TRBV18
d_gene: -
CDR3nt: TGTGCCAGCTCACCAACGCAGAACCTCTATGGCTACACCTTC
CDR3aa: CASSPTQNLYGYTF

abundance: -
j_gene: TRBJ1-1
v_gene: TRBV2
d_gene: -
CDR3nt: TGTGCCAGCAGTGAGGGATTAATCACTGAAGCTTTCTTT
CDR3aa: CASSEGLITEAFF

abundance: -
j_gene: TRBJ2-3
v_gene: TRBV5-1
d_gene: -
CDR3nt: TGCGCCAGCAGCCCCGGGGGCGGGGTAACTAGCACAGATACGCAGTATTTT
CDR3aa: CASSPGGGVTSTDTQYF

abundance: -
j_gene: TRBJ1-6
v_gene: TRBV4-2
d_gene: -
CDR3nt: TGTGCCAGCAGCCAAGTTGGGAGGGAATCACCCCTCCACTTT
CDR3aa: CASSQVGRESPLHF

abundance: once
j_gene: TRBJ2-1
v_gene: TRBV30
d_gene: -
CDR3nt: TGTGCCTGGAGTATAAAGGGGGTCAATGAGCAGTTCTTC
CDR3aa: CAWSIKGVNEQFF

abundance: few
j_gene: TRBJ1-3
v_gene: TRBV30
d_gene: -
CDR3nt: TGTGCCTGGAGGCCGTACGGATCGTTCTCTGGAAACACCATATATTTT
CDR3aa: CAWRPYGSFSGNTIYF

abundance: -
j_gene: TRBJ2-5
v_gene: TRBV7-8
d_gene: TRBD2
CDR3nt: TGTGCCAGCAGCCGGAGGACTAGCGAGACCCAGTACTTC
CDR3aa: CASSRRTSETQYF

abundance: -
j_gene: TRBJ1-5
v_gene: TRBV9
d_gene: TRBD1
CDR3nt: TGTGCCAGCAGCCCGAGTGGTGGACAGGGCAATCAGCCCCAGCATTTT
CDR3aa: CASSPSGGQGNQPQHF

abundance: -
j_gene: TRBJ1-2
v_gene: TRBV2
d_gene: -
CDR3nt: TGTGCCAGCAGACCAGCGATCTCTTATGGCTACACCTTC
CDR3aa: CASRPAISYGYTF

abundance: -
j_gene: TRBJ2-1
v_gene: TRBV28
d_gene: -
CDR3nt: TGTGCCAGCAGCGGGTTTGGGGAGCAGTTCTTC
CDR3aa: CASSGFGEQFF

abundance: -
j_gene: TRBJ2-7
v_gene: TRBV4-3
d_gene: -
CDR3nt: TGCGCCAGCAGCCACGGAACTGTGGGGTCCTACGAGCAGTACTTC
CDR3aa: CASSHGTVGSYEQYF

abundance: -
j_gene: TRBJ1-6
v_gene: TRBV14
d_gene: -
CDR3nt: TGTGCCAGCAGCCAGCAGGGGCGATCACCCCTCCACTTT
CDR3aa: CASSQQGRSPLHF

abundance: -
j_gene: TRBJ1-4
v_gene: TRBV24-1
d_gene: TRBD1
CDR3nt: TGTGCCACCAGTGATCCTGACAGGGGGGAAAAACTGTTTTTT
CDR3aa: CATSDPDRGEKLFF

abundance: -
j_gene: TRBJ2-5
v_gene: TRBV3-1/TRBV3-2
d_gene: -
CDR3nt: TGTGCCAGCAGCCTACTCGAGTACCAAGAGACCCAGTACTTC
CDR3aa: CASSLLEYQETQYF

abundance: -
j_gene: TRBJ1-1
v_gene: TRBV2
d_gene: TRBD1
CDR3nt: TGTGCCAGAAGGGACAGGACCTTGATGAGGAACACTGAAGCTTTCTTT
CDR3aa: CARRDRTLMRNTEAFF